Given below is one T cell receptor beta chain in context. Its antigen has not been determined. No base-level quality is on record; no much larger clone is a single base apart. What the treatment or condition label conveys for this sample: live attenuated yellow fever vaccine strain. At each blood-draw timepoint, two biological replicates of bulk PBMCs were obtained. A standard Ficoll-Paque protocol was used to isolate PBMCs from peripheral blood. TriZol was used to extract RNA from bulk PBMCs, CD4 and CD8 fractions, and dextramer-positive and dextramer-negative fractions. The data stem from a study of T cells after yellow fever vaccination (dated by TCRdb to about 2019). Background for the entire study: The SMART-Seq v4 Ultra Low Input RNA kit was used to prepare libraries from fractions with low cell numbers. Two healthy male donors, one aged 18 to 30 and one aged 30 to 40 years, were included in the cohort. Blood was drawn at multiple timepoints before and after primary and secondary immunization, with bulk PBMC replicates and cell subsets isolated. To follow T-cell clones before and after primary and booster YFV17D yellow fever vaccination, bulk TCR alpha and beta repertoires were sequenced over time.

TCR cDNA was synthesized by 5'RACE template switching, through which a universal primer site and unique molecular identifiers were introduced. Priming for cDNA synthesis came from both the TCR alpha and TCR beta constant segments. Library amplification involved two PCR steps, and the second step added sample barcodes and sequencing adapters. Libraries were sequenced on Illumina HiSeq 2500 (2x100 bp) or NovaSeq (2x150 bp). The authors' analysis ran thus. Reads were demultiplexed and collapsed into UMI consensus sequences with MIGEC, and V(D)J alignment was performed with MiXCR. Using edgeR on replicate PBMC samples, clonotypes were called vaccine-responding if FDR was below 0.01 and the log2 fold change was above 5 up to day 15. Each bulk clonotype was labeled CD4 or CD8 based on which sequenced repertoire, CD4 or CD8, contained the clonotype at higher abundance. TCRdb cleaned the public reads at Q25 with fastp, built clones with MiXCR and kept in-frame beta chains. A single entry per CDR3 protein holds the most common genes and DNA from its merged rows. Here the V and J calls rest on TCRdb's processing, not on the authors' analysis. Here the sample has roughly 500,000 distinct CDR3 sequences; roughly 19% occur a single time. The ten largest account for approximately 15% of the sample.

From cysteine to phenylalanine, the CDR3 is 15 amino acids long. The retained sequence is limited to the CDR3, 45 bases, with the frame set at the first base. The germline V gene (reference sequence) sets CDR1 to SGHKS and CDR2 to YYEKEE. After removal of 5 bases from V and 4 bases from J, the junction retains 1 base not matched to a gene. Findings and caveats that apply to the study as a whole: After the booster, most of the clones that had expanded following primary vaccination were detected again (around 95% of CD4 and 80% to 90% of CD8), which suggests that memory was broadly maintained. A small share of clonotypes occurred in both CD4 and CD8 compartments, likely arising from convergent recombination. The secondary T-cell response was found to be weaker but faster than the primary response, with a peak reached on day 5 rather than on day 15. FACS-sorted repertoires could contain abundant contaminating clonotypes from the bulk population, so computational filtering was required. Because only two donors were included in the study, the extent to which the findings can be generalized is limited.

The chain employs TRBV5-5 and TRBJ2-2, with TRBD2 identical over 14 junction bases. This sample comprised PBMCs, obtained 15 days after the yellow fever booster vaccination. The TCR was taken from a man younger than 45 who received the YFV17D yellow fever vaccine. CDR3 sequence: CASSGTSGSTGELFF. Read as DNA, the sequence is TGTGCCAGCAGTGGGACTAGCGGGAGCACCGGGGAGCTGTTTTTT. When the CDR3 is completed using the reference TRBV5-5 and TRBJ2-2 genes on either side, the full variable domain is DAGVTQSPTHLIKTRGQQVTLRCSPISGHKSVSWYQQVLGQGPQFIFQYYEKEERGRGNFPDRFSARQFPNYSSELNVNALLLGDSALYLCASSGTSGSTGELFFGEGSRLTVL.